This is a list of T cell receptor beta chains from one sample in a study of OX40 agonist ivuxolimab in advanced cancers. Clones were sequenced by immunoSEQ multiplex PCR, and TCRdb holds only the in-frame ones, with some missing. Altogether 40,000 to 60,000 clones are present, 81% being singletons, with the ten largest covering about 5.8%. The sequenced sample was CD4+ or CD8+ T cells sorted from blood, obtained in a trial of the OX40 agonist ivuxolimab. The receptor source for this set is an adult with an advanced solid tumor such as melanoma, head and neck, liver or kidney cancer. CDR3s include the opening cysteine and the closing phenylalanine or tryptophan. The order of the fields is clone size, V gene, J gene, D gene, CDR3 protein, CDR3 DNA. D genes are given only for firm matches. Clone size is shown for a subset of rows, as once, few, many or a class of expanded clone.

.	TRBV6-1	TRBJ1-2	.	CASTEGPGGYTF	TGTGCCAGCACTGAAGGACCAGGTGGCTACACCTTC
.	TRBV18	TRBJ2-7	.	CASSQADPRAYEQYF	TGTGCCAGCTCTCAAGCGGACCCCAGGGCTTACGAGCAGTACTTC
.	TRBV27	TRBJ1-5	.	CASSFLYSNQPQHF	TGTGCCAGCAGTTTCCTGTATAGCAATCAGCCCCAGCATTTT
few	TRBV7-8	TRBJ2-1	.	CASSLGRGQGNEQFF	TGTGCCAGCAGCTTAGGGCGGGGGCAGGGCAATGAGCAGTTCTTC
.	TRBV7-8	TRBJ2-1	TRBD1	CASSSGQGYNEQFF	TGTGCCAGCAGCTCGGGACAGGGATACAATGAGCAGTTCTTC
.	TRBV11-3	TRBJ2-6	.	CASSWGTGDSGANVLTF	TGTGCCAGCAGCTGGGGGACCGGGGATTCGGGGGCCAACGTCCTGACTTTC
.	TRBV5-6	TRBJ2-1	.	CASSGGPQGDYNEQFF	TGTGCCAGCAGCGGTGGACCCCAAGGGGACTACAATGAGCAGTTCTTC
.	TRBV4-1	TRBJ2-3	TRBD1	CASSQDRTGGGSDTQYF	TGCGCCAGCAGCCAAGATAGGACAGGGGGCGGTTCAGATACGCAGTATTTT
.	TRBV28	TRBJ1-5	.	CASSLRSDSNQPQHF	TGTGCCAGCAGTTTAAGGTCAGATAGCAATCAGCCCCAGCATTTT
.	TRBV25-1	TRBJ2-1	TRBD2	CASSEGGLASYNEQFF	TGTGCCAGCAGTGAAGGAGGACTAGCGTCTTACAATGAGCAGTTCTTC
few	TRBV2	TRBJ1-6	.	CASSLVMGANNSPLHF	TGTGCCAGCAGTTTGGTAATGGGGGCGAATAATTCACCCCTCCACTTT
.	TRBV21-1	TRBJ2-1	.	CASSKEKVRDRGVWEQFF	TGTGCCAGCAGCAAAGAGAAAGTAAGGGACAGGGGAGTTTGGGAGCAGTTCTTC